This entry lists 4 T cell receptor beta chains sequenced from one sample in a study of human T cells and chemical hapten exposure. Time point noted: pre-sensitization, week 0. Indicated treatment: therapeutic diphenylcyclopropenone sensitization with weekly scalp DPC. One entry per CDR3 protein, called by TCRdb with MiXCR from the RACE reads. Here the sample spans 380,000 or so distinct CDR3 sequences, around 5.5% being singletons. The specimen comprised whole blood, sampled in connection with sensitization to the hapten diphenylcyclopropenone (DPC). Receptors were obtained from a woman between 18 and 29 years old with alopecia areata. Some clones in this sample may be carry-over from other donors' samples.

This clonotype was observed a few times. The V gene is TRBV29-1, the J gene TRBJ2-2, with D tentatively TRBD1 (5 bases). The CDR3 extends over 14 amino acids. V dropped 5 bases and J dropped 0 bases, with 10 bases sitting between them. CDR1 and CDR2 (germline): SQVTM, ANQGSEA. CDR3 sequence (DNA): TGCAGCGTTTCACCGGACACGAACACCGGGGAGCTGTTTTTT. Translating it yields CSVSPDTNTGELFF.

A few counts support this clonotype. V is TRBV9 and J is TRBJ1-4; TRBD1 matches at 10 bases. Germline CDR1 reads SGDLS; CDR2 reads YYNGEE. The V segment lost 0 bases and the J segment 4 bases; nucleotides outside the gene matches: 6. There are 17 residues in the CDR3. In DNA, the CDR3 is TGTGCCAGCAGCGTAGCGGACAGGGGGATTAATAATGAAAAACTGTTTTTT. Translating it yields CASSVADRGINNEKLFF.

This clonotype was detected only a few times. This chain connects TRBV5-4 to TRBJ1-1; D possibly corresponds to TRBD1 (5 bases). Germline CDR1 SGHNT, CDR2 YYREEE (reference sequence). The CDR3 loop spans 15 amino acids. The V and J ends lost 1 base and 2 bases respectively, with 12 bases between them. CDR3 bases: TGTGCCAGCAGCTTGAGTGGGGCCGCAAACACTGAAGCTTTCTTT. It encodes CASSLSGAANTEAFF. Supplemented by reference TRBV5-4 and TRBJ1-1, the full variable domain reads ETGVTQSPTHLIKTRGQQVTLRCSSQSGHNTVSWYQQALGQGPQFIFQYYREEENGRGNFPPRFSGLQFPNYSSELNVNALELDDSALYLCASSLSGAANTEAFFGQGTRLTVV.

This clonotype has a handful of counts. The gene calls are TRBV5-5 and TRBJ1-2, with 8 bases that match TRBD1. Germline lookup yields CDR1 SGHKS and CDR2 YYEKEE (reference sequence). J lost 2 bases, V lost 3 bases, and 0 bases had no gene match. The CDR3 covers 13 residues. CDR3 region: CASSWTGNYGYTF. The CDR3, as DNA: TGTGCCAGCAGCTGGACAGGGAACTATGGCTACACCTTC.